The 9 T cell receptor beta chains reported below all come from one sample, sequenced in a study of T cell responses to AZD1222 COVID-19 vaccine. TCRdb keeps only in-frame clones here, not all; method: immunoSEQ multiplex PCR. In the table there are about 150,000 clones, 90% of which are singletons. The material was peripheral blood, obtained 28 days after the second AZD1222 dose. These receptors came from an adult who received the AZD1222 COVID-19 vaccine.

The V gene is TRBV9, the J gene TRBJ2-3; D ambiguous. The V end lost 0 bases, the J end lost 3 bases, and 11 bases lay between the germline ends. The germline V gene encodes CDR1 SGDLS and CDR2 YYNGEE. The CDR3 has 15 residues. Written as DNA, the CDR3 is TGTGCCAGCAGCGTAGACCCAGACCTGACAGATACGCAGTATTTT. Translating it yields CASSVDPDLTDTQYF.

The CDR3 DNA is TGTGCCAGCAGCCAACTAACAGGGAGCTATGGCTACACCTTC. It specifies CASSQLTGSYGYTF. This chain links TRBV4-2 with TRBJ1-2; D is possibly TRBD1 (6 bases). Trimming removed 2 bases at V and 4 bases at J, with 11 bases between. This CDR3 spans 14 amino acids. Germline CDR1 and CDR2: LGHNA and YNFKEQ.

The chain combines TRBV10-3 with TRBJ1-1; a possible D gene is TRBD1 (6 bases). The CDR3 runs to 13 residues. In germline, CDR1 is ENHRY, CDR2 SYGVKD. V gave up 6 bases and J gave up 7 bases, with 15 bases separating them. Here the CDR3 DNA reads TGTGCCATCAGCAGCAGGGGATCCGATGAAGCTTTCTTT. It specifies CAISSRGSDEAFF.

The count of this clone is one. The V gene is TRBV4-1, the J gene TRBJ1-1, with D possibly matching TRBD1 (5 bases). Germline-derived CDR1 and CDR2 are MGHRA and YSYEKL. Trimming removed 7 bases from V and 4 bases from J, with 10 bases in between. This CDR3 contains 12 residues. CDR3 residues: CASNGGSTEAFF. The CDR3 DNA reads TGCGCCAGCAATGGGGGGAGCACTGAAGCTTTCTTT.

This rearrangement joins TRBV7-9 to TRBJ1-5; D possibly corresponds to TRBD1 (5 bases). The CDR3 is 17 residues long. The germline CDR1 and CDR2 sequences are SEHNR and FQNEAQ (reference sequence). Trimming stripped 5 bases from V and 5 bases from J, with 22 bases between. CDR3 DNA: TGTGCCAGCAGCCCTGGCGGAGGGGTGGCGCCCGATCAGCCCCAGCATTTT. Translation gives CASSPGGGVAPDQPQHF.

This clone was counted a few times. V usage is TRBV5-1 and J usage is TRBJ2-7; a weak D match, TRBD1 (6 bases). The CDR3 covers 18 residues. The germline V gene encodes CDR1 SGHRS and CDR2 YFSETQ. Trimming cost V 0 bases and J 0 bases, with 19 bases left between them. CDR3 protein: CASSLESGTPLNSYEQYF. The DNA of the CDR3 is TGCGCCAGCAGCTTGGAAAGTGGGACACCCTTAAACTCCTACGAGCAGTACTTC.

The rearrangement uses TRBV14 and TRBJ2-7; D is perhaps TRBD2 (5 bases). Trimming shortened V by 5 bases and J by 5 bases, and 19 bases separated the two germline ends. The germline V gene encodes CDR1 SGHDN and CDR2 FVKESK. The CDR3 consists of 15 residues. The CDR3 region has the DNA TGTGCCAGCAGCTCTCTAGTTGGGAGTATCGACGAGCAGTACTTC. Its protein is CASSSLVGSIDEQYF.

This clone occurred once. The rearrangement uses TRBV7-9 and TRBJ2-1; TRBD1 might be the D (6 bases). Trimming left V 3 bases short and J 0 bases short, with 12 bases between. The CDR3 has 16 residues. Looked up from germline, CDR1 is SEHNR and CDR2 is FQNEAQ (reference sequence). In DNA, the CDR3 is TGTGCCAGCAGCTTTCCGGACAGAAGCTCCTACAATGAGCAGTTCTTC. The encoded protein is CASSFPDRSSYNEQFF.

The chain employs TRBV19 and TRBJ2-7; 8 bases agree with TRBD1. CDR3 size: 16 residues. From germline, CDR1 is LNHDA and CDR2 SQIVND (reference sequence). Trimming removed 6 bases from V and 6 bases from J; junction bases left unmatched: 16. CDR3 nucleotide sequence: TGTGCCAGTAGCAACCGACCGGGACAGGACACCCCCGAGCAGTACTTC. Translated, it gives CASSNRPGQDTPEQYF.